A single sample is the source of the 26 T cell receptor beta chains below, sequenced in a study of shared clonotypes between healthy human individuals. The method was immunoSEQ multiplex PCR; TCRdb's version includes in-frame clones alone and lacks a portion of them. The table shows 950,000 to 1,300,000 clones, with under 80% occurring only once. The sample comprised memory CD4+ T cells sorted from blood. Sample subset: CD45RA-negative fraction. The source of these receptors is a man aged 18 to 35 in good health.

This clone was detected once. This chain uses TRBV9 with TRBJ2-7; D possibly corresponds to TRBD1 (6 bases). Trimming cost V 1 base and J 4 bases, with 18 bases left between them. Germline V CDR1 and CDR2: SGDLS, YYNGEE. The CDR3 loop spans 16 amino acids. The CDR3: CASSVQPGGRGYEQYF. DNA for the CDR3: TGTGCCAGCAGCGTACAACCTGGGGGCCGAGGATACGAGCAGTACTTC.

This clone was found a few times. The rearrangement links TRBV29-1 to TRBJ2-7, with unresolved D. CDR1 and CDR2 (germline): SQVTM, ANQGSEA. CDR3 size: 11 residues. Trimming removed 7 bases at V and 7 bases at J, with 14 bases between. The CDR3, as DNA: TGCAGCGCCTTGTCCCTGGGGGAGCAGTACTTC. It translates to CSALSLGEQYF.

This clone has a single count. The chain joins TRBV5-6 to TRBJ1-4; 9 bases match TRBD1. CDR1 is SGHDT, CDR2 YYEEEE, per germline. The ends lost 4 bases at V and 0 bases at J; junction bases unmatched: 1. The CDR3 has 15 amino acids. This chain's CDR3 is CASSRTGATNEKLFF. The CDR3 region has the DNA TGTGCCAGCAGCCGGACAGGGGCAACTAATGAAAAACTGTTTTTT.

The chain has TRBV7-9 and TRBJ1-1; 11 positions match TRBD1. Looked up from germline, CDR1 is SEHNR and CDR2 is FQNEAQ (reference sequence). The J segment lost 7 bases and the V segment lost 6 bases, leaving 7 bases of the junction unmatched. This CDR3 comprises 14 residues. In DNA form, the CDR3 reads TGTGCCAGCAGACTGGGACAGGGGGAGGGTGAAGCTTTCTTT. Translating it yields CASRLGQGEGEAFF.

This sequence joins TRBV6-1 and TRBJ2-1; D is perhaps TRBD2 (6 bases). Germline V gives CDR1 MNHNS, CDR2 SASEGT. CDR3 size: 16 residues. The V end was cut by 4 bases, the J end by 4 bases, with 17 bases between. The DNA of the CDR3 is TGTGCCAGCAGTGCCTCGCGGGGCGCTTTTTACAATGAGCAGTTCTTC. As protein: CASSASRGAFYNEQFF.

This sequence joins TRBV21-1 and TRBJ1-1. TRBV21-1 has pseudogene status. This CDR3 is built from 11 residues. CDR3 amino acids: CASTGRTEAFF. The CDR3 DNA sequence: TGTGCCAGCACGGGGAGGACTGAAGCTTTCTTT.

This rearrangement joins TRBV2 to TRBJ2-3; D not resolved. Germline lookup yields CDR1 SNHLY and CDR2 FYNNEI. CDR3 length: 14 residues. V was shortened by 6 bases and J by 0 bases, with 10 bases between the two germline ends. CDR3 DNA sequence: TGTGCCAGCAGGAAGACACTTAGCACAGATACGCAGTATTTT. It specifies CASRKTLSTDTQYF.

V is TRBV5-6 and J is TRBJ2-1; D gene unclear. This CDR3 contains 15 residues. In germline, CDR1 is SGHDT, CDR2 YYEEEE. V was clipped by 0 bases and J by 2 bases, with 9 bases between them. The CDR3 reads CASSLVSNAYNEQFF. DNA of the CDR3: TGTGCCAGCAGCTTGGTAAGCAACGCCTACAATGAGCAGTTCTTC.

The chain employs TRBV30 and TRBJ2-7; D remains unclear. This CDR3 has 14 residues. Per germline, CDR1 GTSNPN and CDR2 SVGIG (reference sequence). V lost 0 bases and J 2 bases, leaving 11 bases between the germline ends. The CDR3 loop is CAWSVKGKTYEQYF. Written as DNA, the CDR3 is TGTGCCTGGAGTGTAAAGGGCAAGACCTACGAGCAGTACTTC.

This sequence joins TRBV5-5 and TRBJ2-1, with D tentatively TRBD1 (6 bases). Looked up from germline, CDR1 is SGHKS and CDR2 is YYEKEE (reference sequence). V dropped 4 bases and J dropped 15 bases, with 14 bases sitting between them. The CDR3 extends over 11 amino acids. The CDR3 DNA sequence: TGTGCCAGCAGCACTACAGGGAGTCTGTTCTTC. Encoded protein: CASSTTGSLFF.

This clone appeared many times. The chain has TRBV2 and TRBJ2-2; D ambiguous. The V and J ends lost 6 bases and 7 bases respectively, with 9 bases between them. CDR3 length: 12 residues. From germline, CDR1 is SNHLY and CDR2 FYNNEI. CDR3 residues: CASSAMLGELFF. The CDR3 DNA reads TGTGCCAGCAGCGCAATGCTCGGGGAGCTGTTTTTT.

The chain employs TRBV30 and TRBJ1-3, with a possible D match to TRBD1 (6 bases). Germline assignment: CDR1 GTSNPN and CDR2 SVGIG (reference sequence). V lost 2 bases and J lost 2, with 10 bases in between. This CDR3 is built from 14 residues. CDR3 bases: TGTGCCTGGAGTAAGGGGGATCCTGGAAACACCATATATTTT. This codes for CAWSKGDPGNTIYF.

This clone was observed a few times. The J gene is TRBJ2-3, the V gene TRBV30; D remains unclear. The V gene's germline CDR1 is GTSNPN and CDR2 SVGIG (reference sequence). The CDR3 sequence is 14 residues long. The CDR3, as DNA: TGTGCGCTTCGGACGTCTGGGCCCACAGATACGCAGTATTTT. Amino acids: CALRTSGPTDTQYF.

Note on this clone: The sample carries other DNA sequences with the same CDR3. This chain joins TRBV6-1 and TRBJ1-1; D gene uncertain. Per the germline V gene, CDR1 is MNHNS and CDR2 is SASEGT. The CDR3 totals 13 residues. V lost 3 bases, J lost 1 base, and 6 bases lay in between. CDR3 residues: CASSDRRNTEAFF. In DNA, the CDR3 is TGTGCCAGCAGTGACAGGCGGAACACTGAAGCTTTCTTT.

Here the CDR3 DNA reads TGCGCCAGCAGCCAAAACTCTGAAAAACTGTTTTTT. The encoded protein is CASSQNSEKLFF. The chain recombines TRBV4-1 with TRBJ1-4; no clear D. The V end lost 2 bases, the J end lost 7 bases, and 5 bases lay between the germline ends. Looked up from germline, CDR1 is MGHRA and CDR2 is YSYEKL. This CDR3 has 12 amino acids.

This clone was counted once. V and J are TRBV7-9 and TRBJ2-7; D call uncertain. Germline V gene sequence: CDR1 SEHNR, CDR2 FQNEAQ (reference sequence). Trimming cost V 4 bases and J 0 bases, with 13 bases left between them. There are 15 residues in the CDR3. As DNA, the CDR3 is TGTGCCAGCAGCTCCTCCGGGTCCCTCTCCTACGAGCAGTACTTC. Translated, it gives CASSSSGSLSYEQYF.

The rearrangement joins TRBV4-3 to TRBJ2-7, with 7 bases that match TRBD1. Germline lookup yields CDR1 LGHNA and CDR2 YSLEER. The CDR3 spans 14 residues. V lost 1 base, J lost 2 bases, and 2 bases stayed unmatched. CDR3 in DNA: TGCGCCAGCAGCCAAGTACAGGGGCCCTACGAGCAGTACTTC. It encodes CASSQVQGPYEQYF.

This clone was found a few times. The V and J genes are TRBV5-1 and TRBJ2-2; 7 bases line up with TRBD1. CDR3 length: 14 amino acids. Per germline, CDR1 SGHRS and CDR2 YFSETQ. The V segment lost 4 bases and the J segment 5 bases; nucleotides outside the gene matches: 5. The CDR3 DNA reads TGCGCCAGCAGCCAAGACAGGGCAACCGGGGAGCTGTTTTTT. It is translated as CASSQDRATGELFF.

This rearrangement joins TRBV18 to TRBJ2-4; D call uncertain. The V gene lost 6 bases and the J gene lost 1 base, with 16 bases spanning the gap. The CDR3 length is 16 residues. Germline CDR1 reads KGHSH; CDR2 reads LQKENI. This chain's CDR3 is CASSSVADRAKNIQYF. The DNA of the CDR3 is TGTGCCAGCTCCTCAGTCGCAGATCGGGCCAAAAACATTCAGTACTTC.

This clone was found many times. The chain couples TRBV4-1 to TRBJ1-4; D not certain. V was pared by 3 bases and J by 13 bases, with 18 bases between. Germline assignment: CDR1 MGHRA and CDR2 YSYEKL. This CDR3 region has 14 residues. The CDR3 loop is CASSHPVREKSLFF. CDR3 nucleotides: TGCGCCAGCAGCCATCCCGTCCGGGAGAAGTCACTGTTTTTT.

The V and J genes are TRBV7-2 and TRBJ1-1; TRBD1 agrees at 11 bases. The length of the CDR3 is 14 residues. Trimming took 5 bases from V and 4 from J; bases not matched to a gene: 3. CDR1 and CDR2 (germline): SGHTA, FQGNSA. As DNA, the CDR3 is TGTGCCAGCAGCCCGGACAGGGGGCTCACTGAAGCTTTCTTT. Translating it yields CASSPDRGLTEAFF.

This clone has just a few counts. The rearrangement links TRBV30 to TRBJ1-1; the D gene is possibly TRBD1 (5 bases). The V gene lost 2 bases and the J gene lost 1 base, with 8 bases spanning the gap. Germline-derived CDR1 and CDR2 are GTSNPN and SVGIG (reference sequence). The CDR3 extends over 13 amino acids. CDR3 loop: CAWSFQGNTEAFF. The CDR3 coding sequence is TGTGCCTGGAGTTTCCAGGGGAACACTGAAGCTTTCTTT.

The J gene is TRBJ1-5, the V gene TRBV19, with 7 bases matching TRBD1. With V trimmed by 5 bases and J by 7 bases, 5 bases remained unmatched. This CDR3 region has 13 residues. CDR1 LNHDA and CDR2 SQIVND come from the germline V gene (reference sequence). The DNA of the CDR3 is TGTGCCAGTAGTGAACAGGGGAAACAGCCCCAGCATTTT. Translation: CASSEQGKQPQHF.

The chain joins TRBV6-5 to TRBJ2-3; 8 bases are shared with TRBD1. CDR3 length: 14 residues. Trimming at V came to 8 bases and at J to 4 bases, leaving 8 bases not matched to a gene. Germline CDR1 MNHEY, CDR2 SVGAGI. This chain's CDR3 is CASSRDRIADTQYF. As DNA, the CDR3 is TGTGCCAGCTCCCGGGACAGGATAGCAGATACGCAGTATTTT.

The chain uses TRBV29-1 and TRBJ2-3, with a possible D match to TRBD2 (7 bases). In germline, CDR1 is SQVTM, CDR2 ANQGSEA. This CDR3 spans 13 amino acids. Trimming removed 8 bases from V and 5 bases from J, with 17 bases in between. CDR3 nucleotides: TGCAGCCTCGGAGGGGGGGGCATAGATACGCAGTATTTT. It yields the protein CSLGGGGIDTQYF.

This clone was counted a few times. The chain couples TRBV6-4 to TRBJ2-2; D not certain. Trimming removed 3 bases at V and 4 bases at J, with 9 bases between. CDR3 size: 14 residues. The germline gives CDR1 MRHNA, CDR2 SNTAGT. CDR3 nucleotide sequence: TGTGCCAGCAGTGAAGAGAGGTTCACCGGGGAGCTGTTTTTT. Protein sequence: CASSEERFTGELFF.